The 23 T cell receptor beta chains given below trace back to one sample, sequenced in a study of CD8+ T cells in alopecia areata (dated by TCRdb to 2016 to 2018). The sample's time point label, decoded: 24 weeks on oral tofacitinib. The sample's treatment or condition label, decoded: oral pan-JAK inhibitor, 5-10 mg twice daily. The library came from the immunoSEQ multiplex PCR assay. For TCR sequencing, RNA was extracted from every sample and reverse transcribed into cDNA to serve as template. Imported from immuneACCESS, the table was reduced by TCRdb to in-frame sequences with V and J called. These copies leave out some clones; in studies compared against another copy, an unresolved V gene accounts for under half, and the cause of the remainder is not known. For this sample the table gives 110,000 or so clones, of which approximately 55% were detected only once. The ten largest clones capture 3% to 4% of the sample.

The source was CD4+ T cells sorted from blood, collected at week 24, from a patient treated with tofacitinib. The receptors here all came from a human donor with alopecia areata.

V is TRBV5-1 and J is TRBJ1-4, with 8 bases fitting TRBD1. CDR1 SGHRS and CDR2 YFSETQ come from the germline V gene. The CDR3 loop spans 15 amino acids. Trimming removed 4 bases from V and 6 bases from J; junction bases left unmatched: 8. The DNA of the CDR3 is TGCGCCAGCAGCCCGACGCAGGGGGCCCATGAAAAACTGTTTTTT. This codes for CASSPTQGAHEKLFF.

J is TRBJ2-1 and V is TRBV2; a weak D match, TRBD1 (6 bases). This CDR3 comprises 14 residues. Germline V gives CDR1 SNHLY, CDR2 FYNNEI. Trimming pared 6 bases from V and 6 bases from J, leaving 15 bases between. The CDR3 reads CASRRLTGGNEQFF. CDR3 DNA sequence: TGTGCCAGCAGGAGATTGACAGGTGGCAATGAGCAGTTCTTC.

The chain employs TRBV7-8 and TRBJ2-5; 7 bases align to TRBD2. V was pared by 6 bases and J by 2 bases, with 15 bases of the junction left unmatched. This CDR3 is 17 amino acids long. Germline CDR1 and CDR2: SGHVS and FQNEAQ. The CDR3: CASRQRRVRGTQETQYF. In DNA form, the CDR3 reads TGTGCCAGCAGACAAAGGCGTGTGCGGGGGACGCAAGAGACCCAGTACTTC.

V gene TRBV2 combines with J gene TRBJ2-4; no reliable D call. CDR1 and CDR2 (germline): SNHLY, FYNNEI. The V end was cut by 6 bases, the J end by 0 bases, with 12 bases between. This CDR3 contains 15 residues. CDR3 in amino acids: CASRPDSSAKNIQYF. In nucleotides, the CDR3 is TGTGCCAGCAGGCCTGACTCTTCAGCCAAAAACATTCAGTACTTC. The full variable domain, rest sourced from reference TRBV2 and TRBJ2-4, is EPEVTQTPSHQVTQMGQEVILRCVPISNHLYFYWYRQILGQKVEFLVSFYNNEISEKSEIFDDQFSVERPDGSNFTLKIRSTKLEDSAMYFCASRPDSSAKNIQYFGAGTRLSVL.

This chain links TRBV7-2 with TRBJ1-2; D not resolved. Germline assignment: CDR1 SGHTA and CDR2 FQGNSA. This CDR3 is built from 12 residues. CDR3 amino acids: CASHAANYGYTF. The CDR3 DNA reads TGTGCTTCCCACGCCGCTAACTATGGCTACACCTTC.

This rearrangement joins TRBV7-9 to TRBJ2-1; 8 positions agree with TRBD1. The ends lost 3 bases at V and 8 bases at J; junction bases unmatched: 9. CDR3 length equals 15 residues. Germline values: CDR1 SEHNR, CDR2 FQNEAQ (reference sequence). CDR3 residues: CASSLGDRGFDEQFF. DNA of the CDR3: TGTGCCAGCAGCTTGGGCGACAGGGGATTCGATGAGCAGTTCTTC. The variable domain in full, completed from reference TRBV7-9 and TRBJ2-1, reads DTGVSQNPRHKITKRGQNVTFRCDPISEHNRLYWYRQTLGQGPEFLTYFQNEAQLEKSRLLSDRFSAERPKGSFSTLEIQRTEQGDSAMYLCASSLGDRGFDEQFFGPGTRLTVL.

The chain employs TRBV6-1 and TRBJ1-5; D call uncertain. With 5 bases removed from V and 9 bases from J, the gap between germline ends came to 11 bases. The germline V gene has CDR1 MNHNS and CDR2 SASEGT. This CDR3 comprises 12 residues. CDR3 sequence (DNA): TGTGCCAGCAGTCCACAAGGCTGGCCCCAGCATTTT. Translated: CASSPQGWPQHF.

This clone was observed a handful of times. The rearrangement joins TRBV4-3 to TRBJ2-5, with a possible D match to TRBD2 (5 bases). Between the trimmed V and J ends, which lost 3 bases and 4 bases, there was a span of 15 bases. CDR1 LGHNA and CDR2 YSLEER come from the germline V gene. This CDR3 region has 15 residues. CDR3 sequence reads: CASSQAVGAVETQYF. CDR3 DNA sequence: TGCGCCAGCAGCCAGGCAGTTGGAGCGGTAGAGACCCAGTACTTC.

The chain uses TRBV7-9 and TRBJ2-6, with D maybe TRBD2 (6 bases). The CDR3 spans 12 residues. CDR1 and CDR2 from the germline V gene are SEHNR and FQNEAQ (reference sequence). V was cut by 8 bases and J by 12 bases, with 14 bases left in between. The CDR3 reads CASGRDGPVLTF. The CDR3 DNA reads as TGTGCCAGCGGGCGGGACGGACCCGTCCTGACTTTC. The whole variable domain, remainder taken from reference TRBV7-9 and TRBJ2-6, is DTGVSQNPRHKITKRGQNVTFRCDPISEHNRLYWYRQTLGQGPEFLTYFQNEAQLEKSRLLSDRFSAERPKGSFSTLEIQRTEQGDSAMYLCASGRDGPVLTFGAGSRLTVL.

V usage is TRBV2 and J usage is TRBJ2-1, with TRBD2 matching 8 bases. The CDR3 contains 14 residues. The junction had 9 bases not matched to a gene; V was cut back by 11 bases and J by 3 bases. Germline loops: CDR1 SNHLY, CDR2 FYNNEI. The CDR3 protein is CAGHAGGLYNEQFF. CDR3 nucleotides: TGTGCCGGACATGCGGGGGGACTCTACAATGAGCAGTTCTTC.

The J gene is TRBJ2-2, the V gene TRBV15; TRBD1 matches at 7 bases. The germline gives CDR1 LNHNV, CDR2 YYDKDF (reference sequence). Germline trimming cut 2 bases from V and 1 base from J; bases unmatched to any gene: 7. The CDR3 extends over 17 amino acids. In nucleotides, the CDR3 is TGTGCCACCAGCAGAACCCCACAGGGGAGGAACACCGGGGAGCTGTTTTTT. Protein product: CATSRTPQGRNTGELFF.

The rearrangement uses TRBV4-3 and TRBJ2-3, with D perhaps TRBD2 (5 bases). V dropped 3 bases and J dropped 1 base, with 8 bases sitting between them. This CDR3 has 14 amino acids. Germline V gene sequence: CDR1 LGHNA, CDR2 YSLEER. The CDR3 here is CASSQAGRTDTQYF. The CDR3 DNA follows: TGCGCCAGCAGCCAGGCGGGCCGCACAGATACGCAGTATTTT.

This chain connects TRBV5-1 to TRBJ2-3; a possible D gene is TRBD1 (5 bases). The V end lost 7 bases, the J end lost 1 base, and 13 bases lay between the germline ends. The CDR3 has 14 residues. Germline V gene lookup returns CDR1 SGHRS and CDR2 YFSETQ. The DNA of the CDR3 is TGCGCCAGCGGCAAACAGGACCGCACAGATACGCAGTATTTT. This gives the protein CASGKQDRTDTQYF. The complete variable domain, with remaining parts taken from reference TRBV5-1 and TRBJ2-3, reads KAGVTQTPRYLIKTRGQQVTLSCSPISGHRSVSWYQQTPGQGLQFLFEYFSETQRNKGNFPGRFSGRQFSNSRSEMNVSTLELGDSALYLCASGKQDRTDTQYFGPGTRLTVL.

This clone occurred a few times. The chain links TRBV18 to TRBJ1-2; TRBD1 aligns across 10 bases. After removal of 3 bases from V and 4 bases from J, the junction contained 2 bases not matched to a gene. The length of the CDR3 is 14 residues. Per the germline V gene, CDR1 is KGHSH and CDR2 is LQKENI. The CDR3 region is CASSPGQGSYGYTF. CDR3 DNA sequence: TGTGCCAGCTCACCGGGACAGGGGTCCTATGGCTACACCTTC. Full variable domain (remainder filled in from reference TRBV18 and TRBJ1-2): NAGVMQNPRHLVRRRGQEARLRCSPMKGHSHVYWYRQLPEEGLKFMVYLQKENIIDESGMPKERFSAEFPKEGPSILRIQQVVRGDSAAYFCASSPGQGSYGYTFGSGTRLTVV.

This sequence joins TRBV7-2 and TRBJ1-1, with TRBD1 matching 7 bases. The CDR3 covers 14 residues. The J segment lost 2 bases and the V segment lost 3 bases, leaving 3 bases of the junction unmatched. CDR1 and CDR2 (germline): SGHTA, FQGNSA. CDR3 in DNA: TGTGCCAGCAGCTTCTCAGGGGGAAACACTGAAGCTTTCTTT. Protein sequence: CASSFSGGNTEAFF.

The chain is built from TRBV27 and TRBJ2-5; TRBD2 aligns across 15 bases. CDR3 length equals 17 residues. CDR1 and CDR2 (germline): MNHEY, SMNVEV (reference sequence). V was pared by 0 bases and J by 5 bases, with 4 bases of the junction left unmatched. CDR3 DNA sequence: TGTGCCAGCAGTTTATCGGGACTAGCGGGGGGAGGGGAGACCCAGTACTTC. As protein: CASSLSGLAGGGETQYF.

The chain has TRBV18 and TRBJ1-1; 9 bases agree with TRBD1. The germline V gene encodes CDR1 KGHSH and CDR2 LQKENI. Trimming at V came to 3 bases and at J to 7 bases, leaving 9 bases not matched to a gene. This CDR3 region has 15 residues. CDR3 bases: TGTGCCAGCTCACCTGGGACAGGGACTCCCGGTGAAGCTTTCTTT. This codes for CASSPGTGTPGEAFF.

The CDR3 DNA reads TGCGCCAGCAGCCAAGTGCCCTCTGATAACAGTGAAAAACTGTTTTTT. Its translation is CASSQVPSDNSEKLFF. This sequence joins TRBV4-1 and TRBJ1-4; D unresolved. The germline gives CDR1 MGHRA, CDR2 YSYEKL. V lost 1 base and J lost 7, with 16 bases in between. This CDR3 region has 16 residues.

A few counts support this clone. This chain links TRBV5-1 with TRBJ2-1; D possibly matches TRBD1 or TRBD2 (6 bases each). The CDR3 runs 12 residues. The V and J ends lost 5 bases and 10 bases respectively, with 13 bases between them. Looked up from germline, CDR1 is SGHRS and CDR2 is YFSETQ. DNA for the CDR3: TGCGCCAGCAGATTAGAGGGGGGAGAGCAGTTCTTC. Its protein product is CASRLEGGEQFF.

The chain couples TRBV4-2 to TRBJ1-4; D is ambiguous. This CDR3 has 15 residues. The germline V gene has CDR1 LGHNA and CDR2 YNFKEQ. The ends were cut back, 0 bases at V and 3 bases at J, with 8 bases in the middle. In DNA, the CDR3 is TGTGCCAGCAGCCAAGATATGGGAGCTAATGAAAAACTGTTTTTT. It translates to CASSQDMGANEKLFF.

This clone was recorded once. The chain has TRBV2 and TRBJ1-1, with a tentative D call TRBD1 (5 bases). The CDR3 has 16 amino acids. CDR1 is SNHLY and CDR2 is FYNNEI in the germline V gene. V lost 5 bases to trimming and J lost 1 base, with 17 bases between them. DNA for the CDR3: TGTGCCAGCAGTCCCCCTGGAGGGGATAGGAACACTGAAGCTTTCTTT. Its protein is CASSPPGGDRNTEAFF.

The chain links TRBV5-1 to TRBJ2-7; TRBD1 matches 9 bases. With 3 bases clipped from V and 3 bases from J, the junction kept 4 bases outside the gene matches. In germline, CDR1 is SGHRS, CDR2 YFSETQ. The CDR3 covers 14 residues. CDR3 region: CASSSTGQGYEQYF. The CDR3 bases are TGCGCCAGCAGCTCGACGGGACAGGGCTACGAGCAGTACTTC.

The rearrangement uses TRBV5-6 and TRBJ2-7; D tentatively reads TRBD1 or TRBD2 (6 bases each). The V gene's germline CDR1 is SGHDT and CDR2 YYEEEE. V was shortened by 5 bases and J by 2 bases, with 11 bases between the two germline ends. The CDR3 sequence is 13 residues long. CDR3 DNA: TGTGCCAGCAGGCGGGACACGACCTACGAGCAGTACTTC. This encodes CASRRDTTYEQYF.